This entry lists 17 T cell receptor beta chains sequenced from one sample in a study of control samples from healthy donors and cancer patients. The assay was immunoSEQ multiplex PCR, and TCRdb's table has in-frame clones only and misses some. Seen here are some 140,000 clones, roughly 90% observed once, and the top ten hold 10% to 12%. Sequenced sample: blood. These receptors were taken from a young man in good health.

The chain couples TRBV27 to TRBJ2-6, with unresolved D. The V and J ends lost 2 bases and 1 base respectively, with 9 bases between them. CDR1 is MNHEY, CDR2 SMNVEV, per germline (reference sequence). This CDR3 spans 16 amino acids. The CDR3 sequence: CASSLVSVSGANVLTF. CDR3 sequence (DNA): TGTGCCAGCAGTTTAGTATCAGTTTCTGGGGCCAACGTCCTGACTTTC. The complete variable domain, with remaining parts taken from reference TRBV27 and TRBJ2-6, reads EAQVTQNPRYLITVTGKKLTVTCSQNMNHEYMSWYRQDPGLGLRQIYYSMNVEVTDKGDVPEGYKVSRKEKRNFPLILESPSPNQTSLYFCASSLVSVSGANVLTFGAGSRLTVL.

J is TRBJ2-7 and V is TRBV19; D is unclear. Between the trimmed V and J ends, which lost 5 bases and 2 bases, there was a span of 13 bases. CDR3 length: 14 residues. The V gene's germline CDR1 is LNHDA and CDR2 SQIVND (reference sequence). DNA for the CDR3: TGTGCCAGTAGTCTATCCAGGAGAACCTACGAGCAGTACTTC. Amino acids: CASSLSRRTYEQYF.

The chain combines TRBV5-1 with TRBJ1-3; 9 nucleotides agree with TRBD1. The trim removed 6 bases at V and 4 bases at J, leaving 2 bases unmatched. Per the germline V gene, CDR1 is SGHRS and CDR2 is YFSETQ. This CDR3 has 13 residues. As DNA, the CDR3 is TGCGCCAGCAAACAGGGGGCAGGAAACACCATATATTTT. Protein sequence: CASKQGAGNTIYF. Combining the CDR3 with reference TRBV5-1 and TRBJ1-3 gives the whole variable domain KAGVTQTPRYLIKTRGQQVTLSCSPISGHRSVSWYQQTPGQGLQFLFEYFSETQRNKGNFPGRFSGRQFSNSRSEMNVSTLELGDSALYLCASKQGAGNTIYFGEGSWLTVV.

This chain links TRBV28 with TRBJ2-1; TRBD2 matches at 8 bases. Germline values: CDR1 MDHEN, CDR2 SYDVKM. There are 12 residues in the CDR3. Losses at the gene ends were 3 bases for V and 15 bases for J; bases not matched to a gene: 7. The CDR3 DNA sequence: TGTGCCAGCAGTTTTCGTCGGGGGGGCCCGTTCTTC. Protein sequence: CASSFRRGGPFF.

The V and J genes are TRBV6-2 or TRBV6-3 and TRBJ1-5, with unresolved D. CDR3 size: 14 residues. CDR1 is MNHEY, CDR2 SVGEGT, per germline. V lost 5 bases, J lost 6 bases, and 14 bases lay in between. CDR3 DNA sequence: TGTGCCAGCAGTCACCAACCAGCAGGTCAGCCCCAGCATTTT. It translates to CASSHQPAGQPQHF.

The chain combines TRBV28 with TRBJ1-2; D might be TRBD1 (6 bases). Trimming pared 3 bases from V and 8 bases from J, leaving 10 bases between. The CDR3 has 12 amino acids. Germline V gene sequence: CDR1 MDHEN, CDR2 SYDVKM. CDR3 bases: TGTGCCAGCAGTTTTGGGCAGGGGGGCTACACCTTC. Its translation is CASSFGQGGYTF.

CDR3 nucleotide sequence: TGTGCCAGCAGCGCGAGCAGCTACGAGCAGTACTTC. Its protein is CASSASSYEQYF. This sequence joins TRBV5-5 and TRBJ2-7, with D unresolved. This CDR3 comprises 12 residues. Trimming took 4 bases from V and 3 from J, leaving 8 bases between them. Germline V gene sequence: CDR1 SGHKS, CDR2 YYEKEE (reference sequence).

The V gene is TRBV2, the J gene TRBJ2-4, with a weak D call TRBD2 (6 bases). This CDR3 has 17 residues. CDR1 is SNHLY and CDR2 is FYNNEI in the germline V gene. Trimming cost V 6 bases and J 0 bases, with 18 bases left between them. Written as DNA, the CDR3 is TGTGCCAGCAGCGCCACCGGGACTTTGATAGCCAAAAACATTCAGTACTTC. It encodes CASSATGTLIAKNIQYF.

The genes are TRBV2 and TRBJ2-7, with D uncertain. The germline V gene has CDR1 SNHLY and CDR2 FYNNEI. The V end was cut by 5 bases, the J end by 4 bases, with 6 bases between. CDR3 length equals 11 residues. The DNA for the CDR3 is TGTGCCAGCAGTACGGTGTACGAGCAGTACTTC. It specifies CASSTVYEQYF.

The chain recombines TRBV28 with TRBJ1-6; D might be TRBD1 (6 bases). The CDR3 runs 15 residues. Germline V lookup: CDR1 MDHEN, CDR2 SYDVKM. V was shortened by 7 bases and J by 6 bases, with 16 bases between the two germline ends. The DNA for the CDR3 is TGTGCCAGCAAGGGGGGGGCGCTTATTAATTCACCCCTCCACTTT. This gives the protein CASKGGALINSPLHF.

The CDR3 bases are TGTGCCAGCAGCCTTCCAGGCCCCGGGGAGCAGTACTTC. This encodes CASSLPGPGEQYF. J is TRBJ2-7 and V is TRBV7-2; D is undetermined. The CDR3 runs 13 residues. V was cut by 5 bases and J by 7 bases, with 15 bases left in between. CDR1 and CDR2 (germline): SGHTA, FQGNSA.

This chain connects TRBV7-2 to TRBJ1-6, with 7 bases lining up with TRBD1. The CDR3 covers 14 residues. After removal of 5 bases from V and 6 bases from J, the junction contained 4 bases not matched to a gene. Germline CDR1 SGHTA, CDR2 FQGNSA. In nucleotides, the CDR3 is TGTGCCAGCAGCCTCGGGACAGCTAATTCACCCCTCCACTTT. Translation gives CASSLGTANSPLHF. Full variable domain (remainder filled in from reference TRBV7-2 and TRBJ1-6): GAGVSQSPSNKVTEKGKDVELRCDPISGHTALYWYRQSLGQGLEFLIYFQGNSAPDKSGLPSDRFSAERTGGSVSTLTIQRTQQEDSAVYLCASSLGTANSPLHFGNGTRLTVT.

The chain uses TRBV27 and TRBJ2-1; no clear D gene. The CDR3 is 17 residues long. Germline V lookup: CDR1 MNHEY, CDR2 SMNVEV (reference sequence). V was pared by 1 base and J by 7 bases, with 20 bases between. CDR3: CASSLYSFEAKANEQFF. The CDR3 DNA sequence: TGTGCCAGCAGTTTATATTCGTTTGAGGCCAAGGCAAATGAGCAGTTCTTC.

The rearrangement uses TRBV9 and TRBJ1-3; D may be TRBD1 (5 bases). The CDR3 sequence is 17 residues long. Trimming stripped 4 bases from V and 5 bases from J, with 22 bases between. CDR1 is SGDLS, CDR2 YYNGEE, per germline. CDR3 in amino acids: CASSSIDRGSLRNTIYF. The CDR3 DNA reads TGTGCCAGCAGCAGCATTGACAGAGGTTCCTTAAGAAACACCATATATTTT.

The chain uses TRBV23-1 and TRBJ1-2, with D maybe TRBD1 (6 bases). TRBV23-1 is classed as an ORF, of uncertain function. The CDR3 contains 14 residues. V was shortened by 7 bases and J by 3 bases, with 15 bases between the two germline ends. The chain's CDR3 is CASTVDRLDYGYTF. In nucleotides, the CDR3 is TGCGCCAGCACCGTGGACAGACTAGACTATGGCTACACCTTC.

This sequence joins TRBV20-1 and TRBJ2-2; D is possibly TRBD1 (5 bases). Trimming cost V 3 bases and J 4 bases, with 12 bases left between them. The CDR3 has 14 amino acids. Germline lookup yields CDR1 DFQATT and CDR2 SNEGSKA (reference sequence). CDR3 residues: CSASFRAGTGELFF. The CDR3 nucleotides read TGCAGTGCTAGTTTCAGGGCCGGCACCGGGGAGCTGTTTTTT.

The gene calls are TRBV7-6 and TRBJ1-3, with D unclear. CDR1 and CDR2 (germline): SGHVS, FNYEAQ. Trimming took off 2 bases at V and 0 bases at J, with 8 bases between the two ends. The CDR3 is 15 amino acids. The CDR3 sequence: CASSLSANSGNTIYF. The CDR3 bases are TGTGCCAGCAGCTTATCGGCGAACTCTGGAAACACCATATATTTT.